The source of this TCR beta chain is a study of blood T cells in healthy people across ages. Study at large: About one barcoded TCR beta cDNA was captured per two T cells.

Per-sample yields of isolated PBMCs were at least 7 million. Study-level findings and limits: Diversity was higher, and naive CD4+ cells more numerous, in long-lived donors than in aged donors. Diversity of TCR beta per million T cells declined in a roughly linear way with age.

A note on this clonotype: The antigen is unknown.

Sample-barcoded 5' priming and a J-beta primer mix drove a second PCR of about 6 to 12 cycles. One entry per CDR3 protein, called by TCRdb with MiXCR from the 5' RACE reads. Counted here are some 1.5 million distinct CDR3 sequences, about 28% occurring once; the ten biggest clones make up about 7.7%. The CDR3 has 15 residues. V lost 7 bases and J 4 bases, leaving 17 bases between the germline ends. From germline, CDR1 is MNHEY and CDR2 SVGAGI. This receptor was taken from a woman in her twenties or thirties in good health. Source material: blood. The chain recombines TRBV6-5 with TRBJ2-1, with D uncertain. This CDR3 is CASTSDGPNYNEQFF. Here the CDR3 DNA reads TGTGCCAGCACCTCGGACGGGCCCAATTACAATGAGCAGTTCTTC.